This entry features one T cell receptor (beta chain) sequence. This clone has only a few counts. Its specific antigen is unknown. No base qualities exist here, and no much larger clone lies one base off it. These data are taken from a study of cytomegalovirus exposure and HLA in healthy donors (TCRdb year 2017). With regard to the full study: An earlier analysis of some 550 of the donors reported 250 to 350 Gb of sequence data and around 110 million unique TCR beta sequences from about 179 million T cells. Across some 400 genotyped donors of the cohort, an average of 235,054 unique TCR beta nucleotide sequences per donor were sequenced, and 15% to 20% of those sequences were non-productive. Donor age, sex, ethnicity and CMV serostatus were collected together with the repertoire data. The study combined high-throughput TCR immunosequencing, statistical association of individual TCRs with disease status, and machine learning to predict cytomegalovirus infection status. Among the approximately 400 genotyped donors, about 83% belonged to the genetic ancestry cluster associated with self-reported Caucasian donors. Besides the first cohort of 500 to 700 subjects, a separate validation cohort made up of roughly 120 different subjects was used. An earlier analysis of around 540 of the donors applied high-throughput TCR beta sequencing to assess whether each TCR beta V gene segment acted as functional or pseudogenic. Approximately 310 gigabases of sequencing data and around 80 million unique TCR sequences made up an early release that covered several hundred HLA-typed donors. In a later analysis, previously published TCR beta repertoires from 666 donors were re-analyzed and high-resolution HLA genotyping was added so that TCR occurrence patterns could be studied. The study profiled the T cell repertoires of about 640 subjects by immunosequencing and related them to cytomegalovirus serostatus. In the later analysis, no new phenotypic data were used to find candidate immune exposures; instead, reliance was placed on TCR beta sequences and their occurrence across donors. HLA typing covered class I and class II loci at four-digit resolution. Roughly five DR-DQ haplotypes were treated as single units for association and clustering because of strong linkage in the cohort. All discovery cohort repertoires had been generated on a single sequencing platform. Typing coverage differed by locus: A, B, C, DRB1 and DQB1 were typed in roughly 620-630 donors, DQA1 in about 510, DPA1 in 606, and DPB1 in just under 480. The study aimed to test whether signatures of past pathogen exposure could be identified by cataloging public T cell receptors. A later genetic analysis took genome-wide SNP genotypes for about 65% of the roughly 670 donors and used that subset as a discovery cohort.

Library construction relied on the immunoSEQ multiplex PCR assay. For the multiplex PCR, a mixture combining 60 forward primers for TCR Vbeta segments and 13 reverse primers for TCR Jbeta segments was used. A multiplex PCR assay on genomic DNA amplified the CDR3 region of rearranged TCR beta genes. Amplified TCR beta libraries were sequenced as 87-base-pair reads on the Illumina HiSeq System. The authors' analysis ran thus. Across the 666 repertoires, a later analysis counted tens of millions of unique TCR beta chains, around 11 million of which were shared by at least two donors. Raw reads were error-corrected and collapsed into unique sequences by a nearest-neighbor algorithm in which closely related sequences were merged to remove PCR and sequencing errors. V, D and J gene segments were assigned by aligning CDR3 sequences to IMGT reference sequences. For a sequence to be retained, a match of at least six nucleotides to both a V gene segment and a J gene segment was required. Rearrangements were called productive when the CDR3 lacked stop codons and stayed in frame with V and J; all others were non-productive. CDR3 was defined according to IMGT convention as the region running from the second conserved V-encoded cysteine to the conserved J-encoded phenylalanine. Sequences without an unambiguous match to a single V gene segment were excluded from the earlier analysis of about 640 of the donors. An earlier analysis of roughly 590 of the donors called V segments functional above 56.7% productive rearrangements and segregating when the between-donor standard deviation exceeded 5%. To diagnose cytomegalovirus status from the catalog of TCR beta chain sequences, a statistical classification framework was built. In a later analysis, TCR nucleotide sequences were compared against IMGT/GENE-DB human TR gene sequences so that V and J genes could be assigned. A later analysis assigned CDR3 sequences and most-parsimonious VDJ recombination scenarios with the TCRdist pipeline. In a later analysis, each TCR beta chain was defined by its CDR3 amino acid sequence together with its V-gene family, and reads without a unique V-gene family were excluded. As a way to deal with suspected cross-contamination and a sequencing artifact, a later analysis dropped 450 to 700 nucleotide sequences that were highly shared and had low generation probability. In a later analysis, a clonal expansion index for each public chain was calculated from normalized within-repertoire ranks of inferred template counts. In a later analysis, generation probabilities were computed with a VDJ recombination model fitted to out-of-frame rearrangements, and the resulting probabilities were checked against IGoR. In a later analysis, TCR-TCR, TCR-HLA and TCR-CMV co-occurrence was scored with hypergeometric tests, and a repertoire-size bias correction was applied to TCR pairs. A later analysis estimated false discovery rates by permuting HLA or CMV assignments 20 times. In a later analysis, co-occurring TCRs were grouped using DBSCAN, with TCRdist sequence similarity added in when clustering inside HLA-allele-positive subsets. For co-occurrence clustering, repertoires with fewer than 30,000 or more than 120,000 public chains were excluded, along with five repertoires with anomalous nucleotide sharing. The clones in this table, taken by TCRdb from immuneACCESS, are in-frame only. Not every clone is retained; where verified, under half of the shortfall comes from an unresolved V gene, and the cause of the rest is unknown. The V and J calls and clone size were taken over from that table, and D and trimming were inferred from the DNA. For this sample there are around 82,000 clones; about 79% appear just once. Less than 6% of the sample goes to the ten largest clones.

The germline V gene yields MNHEY for CDR1 and SVGAGI for CDR2. Trimming costs V 2 bases and J 4 bases, and their ends lie 12 bases apart. The CDR3 numbers 14 residues from cysteine through phenylalanine. Only CDR3 DNA remains: 42 bases, in frame from the first base. The full study reports these points: Because HLA typing was missing for some donors at each locus, association tests included only the typed subset. V-gene and J-gene trimming of TCR beta chains was associated with a missense DCLRE1C variant in a later genetic analysis, and the association was replicated in an independent cohort. In a later analysis, around 15,000 TCR beta sequences were associated with specific HLA alleles at a false discovery rate of 0.05. According to a later analysis, parvovirus B19, influenza, CMV and Epstein-Barr virus appeared linked to several top co-occurrence clusters. When HLA alleles, especially DR and DQ, strongly co-occurred, TCR associations were difficult to assign to individual alleles. The authors suggested that the approach could potentially be extended to other disease states and immunological phenotypes. A cluster of highly shared sequence variants was judged likely to represent a technical artifact of the sequencing pipeline. Correlated functional status among segregating V segments might be attributable to linkage disequilibrium, but an unknown experimental factor could not be ruled out. Because the 87-base-pair reads could not distinguish some IMGT-functional V segments, including TRBV6-2 and TRBV6-3, those segments were excluded. This cohort had only TCR beta chains sequenced, and the lack of alpha or paired-chain data limited which features could be detected. According to a later genetic analysis, donors in an Asian-associated ancestry cluster had fewer N-insertions in productive TCRs than the roughly 670-donor mean. Three of the identified cytomegalovirus-associated TCR beta chains were confirmed in vitro to be specific for cytomegalovirus antigens. About 17 rarely observed V segments, including chromosome 9 orphons, were excluded from the earlier analysis of 550 to 700 of the donors because counts were too low. In both the original and validation cohorts, the classifier was reported to diagnose cytomegalovirus status with high specificity and sensitivity. Across donors, most TCR sequences were observed very rarely, whereas some public TCRs were present in many individuals. According to a later analysis, TCR association rates differed among HLA loci, with DRB1 alleles showing the most associated TCRs and HLA-C alleles showing the fewest. Broadly in line with IMGT annotations, most TCR beta V segments showed up in productive rearrangements about 87% or about 30% of the time in an earlier analysis of 450 to 750 of the donors. Roughly uniform sequencing depth across donors was assumed in presence/absence analyses, although this assumption may not hold. In a later analysis, HLA-associated TCR beta chains were found to be more clonally expanded and to have lower generation probabilities than equally common non-associated chains. In the study, 150 to 200 TCR beta chains were listed as associated with cytomegalovirus. In a later analysis, most CMV-associated TCR beta chains were found to appear HLA-restricted, with HLA associations seemingly driven largely by CMV exposure. For the cohort, immune exposure information was limited to CMV serostatus. A further reported finding was that TCR beta sequences accurately predicted the HLA-A and HLA-B alleles for most subjects in the first cohort.

The cohort was made up of approximately 700 healthy bone marrow donors. At the time of sampling, every cohort member was nominally healthy, though immune exposures that went unrecorded were likely present. The donor was CMV seropositive and was included in the group of some 290 seropositive cohort members. Each donor provided a peripheral blood sample, and peripheral blood mononuclear cells were used for TCR beta sequencing. Genomic DNA extraction from the blood cell samples was performed with the Qiagen DNeasy Blood Extraction Kit. The source is a male donor in good health and CMV-seropositive. Recombination linked TRBV6-5 to TRBJ2-7; a tentative D match to TRBD1 spans 6 bases. Sequenced input: PBMCs. The bases are TGTGCCAGCAGTTACCGAGGGGGAGAATACGAGCAGTACTTC. This encodes CASSYRGGEYEQYF.